The 23 T cell receptor beta chains below come from one sample, sequenced in a study of T cells in Graves' hyperthyroidism and ophthalmopathy. From RNA transcripts, TCR beta CDR3 regions were amplified. RT-PCR in the first round (using the HTBI primer set) targeted the TCR CDR3. Via MiXCR, TCRdb re-called the multiplex PCR reads, giving one row per CDR3 protein. Of some 550,000 distinct CDR3 sequences listed, roughly a sixth are singletons. The material sequenced was blood. These receptors were taken from a woman aged 40 to 50 with Graves' ophthalmopathy.

Ten or more counts support this clonotype. The genes are TRBV5-8 and TRBJ2-7; 11 nucleotides align to TRBD2. The CDR3 is 16 residues long. The J segment lost 3 bases and the V segment lost 3 bases, leaving 8 bases of the junction unmatched. Germline CDR1 and CDR2: SGHTS and YDEGEE. The CDR3 DNA reads TGTGCCAGCAGCTCCGCGCCGGGGACTAGCGGCTACGAGCAGTACTTC. Residues: CASSSAPGTSGYEQYF.

The V call is TRBV4-1, the J call TRBJ2-7; the D gene is possibly TRBD2 (7 bases). The ends were cut back, 4 bases at V and 1 base at J, with 26 bases in the middle. The CDR3 spans 19 residues. CDR1 is MGHRA and CDR2 is YSYEKL in the germline V gene. The CDR3 spells CASSPGGQREGVRSYEQYF. CDR3 in DNA: TGCGCCAGCAGCCCCGGGGGCCAGCGGGAAGGGGTTAGGTCCTACGAGCAGTACTTC.

V gene TRBV9 combines with J gene TRBJ1-5, with D possibly being TRBD1 (6 bases). The V and J ends lost 3 bases and 0 bases respectively, with 7 bases between them. The CDR3 is 14 amino acids. Germline V lookup: CDR1 SGDLS, CDR2 YYNGEE. The chain's CDR3 is CASSGTVSNQPQHF. CDR3 sequence (DNA): TGTGCCAGCAGCGGGACAGTTAGCAATCAGCCCCAGCATTTT. Using reference TRBV9 and TRBJ1-5 for the parts outside the CDR3, the full variable domain is DSGVTQTPKHLITATGQRVTLRCSPRSGDLSVYWYQQSLDQGLQFLIQYYNGEERAKGNILERFSAQQFPDLHSELNLSSLELGDSALYFCASSGTVSNQPQHFGDGTRLSIL.

The table lists this clonotype with a few counts. This chain links TRBV27 with TRBJ1-1, with D perhaps TRBD1 (6 bases). Per germline, CDR1 MNHEY and CDR2 SMNVEV (reference sequence). Trimming cost V 6 bases and J 4 bases, with 12 bases left between them. This CDR3 has 13 residues. This chain's CDR3 is CASSTGMGTEAFF. In DNA, the CDR3 is TGTGCCAGCAGCACAGGGATGGGCACTGAAGCTTTCTTT.

This clonotype has ten or more counts. The chain is built from TRBV6-1 and TRBJ2-5; D is undetermined. The CDR3 contains 15 residues. Germline V gives CDR1 MNHNS, CDR2 SASEGT. V shed 7 bases and J shed 2 bases, with 17 bases lying between them. CDR3 sequence: CASNRILTAQETQYF. CDR3 DNA sequence: TGTGCCAGCAACAGAATCCTCACAGCACAAGAGACCCAGTACTTC.

The J gene is TRBJ2-7, the V gene TRBV7-9, with D perhaps TRBD1 (5 bases). Trimming left V 4 bases short and J 0 bases short, with 10 bases between. The CDR3 consists of 14 residues. Germline CDR1 is SEHNR and CDR2 is FQNEAQ (reference sequence). This CDR3 reads CASSSYDSSYEQYF. The CDR3 coding sequence is TGTGCCAGCAGCTCATACGACAGCTCCTACGAGCAGTACTTC.

The genes are TRBV6-1 and TRBJ1-5, with a possible D match to TRBD1 (5 bases). The CDR3 covers 14 residues. Trimming took 0 bases from V and 7 from J, leaving 10 bases between them. Germline values: CDR1 MNHNS, CDR2 SASEGT. CDR3 in amino acids: CASSEAQGWQPQHF. In DNA form, the CDR3 reads TGTGCCAGCAGTGAAGCCCAGGGATGGCAGCCCCAGCATTTT.

Only a few counts were recorded for this clonotype. The chain uses TRBV6-5 and TRBJ2-7; D is unclear. Trimming took 0 bases from V and 6 from J, leaving 15 bases between them. CDR3 length: 15 residues. Germline CDR1 is MNHEY and CDR2 is SVGAGI. In DNA, the CDR3 is TGTGCCAGCAGTTACTCGAATTACATGACTCGCGAGCAGTACTTC. As protein: CASSYSNYMTREQYF.

This chain connects TRBV7-9 to TRBJ2-1, with TRBD2 matching 10 bases. V was clipped by 3 bases and J by 8 bases; unmatched bases: 13. The CDR3 is 17 residues long. Germline CDR1 is SEHNR and CDR2 is FQNEAQ (reference sequence). Here the CDR3 reads CASSFRLAGGHVYEQFF. The CDR3 coding sequence is TGTGCCAGCAGCTTTCGATTAGCGGGGGGCCACGTCTATGAGCAGTTCTTC.

The gene calls are TRBV6-1 and TRBJ2-2; 8 bases agree with TRBD1. Germline CDR1 MNHNS, CDR2 SASEGT. The CDR3 contains 16 residues. V lost 7 bases, J lost 1 base, and 8 bases stayed unmatched. CDR3 sequence: CASTLGTGLNTGELFF. DNA of the CDR3: TGTGCCAGCACCCTCGGGACAGGACTGAACACCGGGGAGCTGTTTTTT.

This clonotype was recorded many times. This chain connects TRBV20-1 to TRBJ1-1; 8 bases map to TRBD1. The J segment lost 3 bases and the V segment lost 6 bases, leaving 6 bases of the junction unmatched. The V gene's germline CDR1 is DFQATT and CDR2 SNEGSKA (reference sequence). The CDR3 extends over 13 amino acids. The chain's CDR3 is CSAPGQVDTEAFF. The DNA for the CDR3 is TGCAGTGCCCCGGGACAGGTAGACACTGAAGCTTTCTTT.

This clonotype was observed at least ten times. The V and J genes are TRBV2 and TRBJ2-1; 9 bases agree with TRBD2. Germline CDR1 reads SNHLY; CDR2 reads FYNNEI. J lost 9 bases, V lost 7 bases, and 10 bases had no gene match. The CDR3 spans 14 residues. CDR3 bases: TGTGCCAGCACCATCCGGACTAGCGTAAGTGAGCAGTTCTTC. It codes for CASTIRTSVSEQFF. The variable domain in full, with the rest retrieved from reference TRBV2 and TRBJ2-1, is EPEVTQTPSHQVTQMGQEVILRCVPISNHLYFYWYRQILGQKVEFLVSFYNNEISEKSEIFDDQFSVERPDGSNFTLKIRSTKLEDSAMYFCASTIRTSVSEQFFGPGTRLTVL.

This clonotype showed up many times. The rearrangement joins TRBV2 to TRBJ1-5; unclear D gene. The CDR3 has 14 residues. The germline V and J ends were trimmed by 6 bases and 2 bases, with 11 bases remaining between them. CDR1 is SNHLY, CDR2 FYNNEI, per germline. DNA of the CDR3: TGTGCCAGCAGGGGAAACACGGGCAATCAGCCCCAGCATTTT. It codes for CASRGNTGNQPQHF.

This clonotype was detected many times. The gene calls are TRBV6-1 and TRBJ2-7; no reliable D call. Germline lookup yields CDR1 MNHNS and CDR2 SASEGT. Trimming pared 5 bases from V and 3 bases from J, leaving 14 bases between. This CDR3 region has 14 residues. The CDR3 reads CASSSRDNLYEQYF. For the CDR3, the DNA is TGTGCCAGCAGTTCCAGAGACAACCTCTACGAGCAGTACTTC.

This clonotype was observed many times. The CDR3 loop reads CASRTGTGGYEQYF. In nucleotides, the CDR3 is TGTGCCAGCAGGACCGGGACAGGGGGCTACGAGCAGTACTTC. This rearrangement joins TRBV27 to TRBJ2-7; 11 bases line up with TRBD1. The CDR3 totals 14 residues. V shed 6 bases and J 3 bases; nucleotides not matched to a gene: 4. Germline V CDR1 and CDR2: MNHEY, SMNVEV (reference sequence).

This sequence joins TRBV7-9 and TRBJ2-7; D ambiguous. Trimming stripped 3 bases from V and 4 bases from J, with 13 bases between. CDR1 is SEHNR and CDR2 is FQNEAQ in the germline V gene (reference sequence). This CDR3 is 14 amino acids long. CDR3 bases: TGTGCCAGCAGCTTGAGCTCGGTGGGGTACGAGCAGTACTTC. This sequence encodes CASSLSSVGYEQYF.

This clonotype was picked up one time. The chain joins TRBV28 to TRBJ2-7, with D unresolved. Trimming removed 8 bases at V and 0 bases at J, with 14 bases between. Germline values: CDR1 MDHEN, CDR2 SYDVKM. The CDR3 extends over 14 amino acids. CDR3 loop: CASQLEGLSYEQYF. DNA for the CDR3: TGTGCCAGCCAATTAGAAGGGCTCTCCTACGAGCAGTACTTC.

This clonotype appeared many times. The rearrangement uses TRBV30 and TRBJ2-1; a possible D gene is TRBD2 (6 bases). V was shortened by 4 bases and J by 7 bases, with 11 bases between the two germline ends. The CDR3 contains 12 residues. Germline V CDR1 and CDR2: GTSNPN, SVGIG (reference sequence). The CDR3 DNA sequence: TGTGCCTGGAAGAGGGACTGGAATGAGCAGTTCTTC. Encoded protein: CAWKRDWNEQFF. Full variable domain (outside the CDR3, taken from reference TRBV30 and TRBJ2-1): SQTIHQWPATLVQPVGSPLSLECTVEGTSNPNLYWYRQAAGRGLQLLFYSVGIGQISSEVPQNLSASRPQDRQFILSSKKLLLSDSGFYLCAWKRDWNEQFFGPGTRLTVL.

The chain has TRBV11-2 and TRBJ1-3; 10 nucleotides match TRBD1. The CDR3 totals 16 residues. The germline V gene has CDR1 SGHAT and CDR2 FQNNGV. The trim removed 9 bases at V and 3 bases at J, leaving 11 bases unmatched. The CDR3 sequence: CASTKGTGASGNTIYF. In nucleotides, the CDR3 is TGTGCCAGTACCAAAGGGACAGGGGCAAGTGGAAACACCATATATTTT.

This clonotype has just a few counts. The rearrangement joins TRBV20-1 to TRBJ1-2; D gene unclear. Germline CDR1 is DFQATT and CDR2 is SNEGSKA (reference sequence). The CDR3 spans 10 residues. The V and J ends lost 1 base and 13 bases respectively, with 10 bases between them. The CDR3 is CSARAEGFTF. CDR3 sequence (DNA): TGCAGTGCTAGAGCTGAGGGTTTCACCTTC.

The chain is built from TRBV9 and TRBJ2-2; no clear D gene. V dropped 4 bases and J dropped 5 bases, with 12 bases sitting between them. Germline-derived CDR1 and CDR2 are SGDLS and YYNGEE. The CDR3 loop spans 14 amino acids. The CDR3 bases are TGTGCCAGCAGCCCCCTATCGGAGACCGGGGAGCTGTTTTTT. As protein: CASSPLSETGELFF.

The V call is TRBV4-2, the J call TRBJ1-3; D possibly corresponds to TRBD1 (6 bases). The CDR3 covers 16 residues. V lost 5 bases, J lost 2 bases, and 16 bases lay in between. Germline CDR1 reads LGHNA; CDR2 reads YNFKEQ. In DNA, the CDR3 is TGTGCCAGCAGCGGTGTTTCTACAGGGACTGGAAACACCATATATTTT. Translating gives CASSGVSTGTGNTIYF.

A few counts support this clonotype. J is TRBJ1-6 and V is TRBV14; D unclear. The CDR3 covers 14 residues. Germline loops: CDR1 SGHDN, CDR2 FVKESK. V lost 3 bases to trimming and J lost 6 bases, with 9 bases between them. CDR3 sequence (DNA): TGTGCCAGCAGCCAGATACACTTTAATTCACCCCTCCACTTT. This codes for CASSQIHFNSPLHF.